This is a list of T cell receptor beta chains from one sample in a study of T cell repertoires in cytomegalovirus infection. Antigens of these TCRs are unknown. In TCRdb, the reads were re-called with MiXCR into one record per CDR3 protein. Of around 900,000 distinct CDR3 sequences in the sample, roughly 30% are singletons; the top ten hold 10% to 15%. The source was cultured CD8+ T cells from PBMCs, collected from culture after CMV antigen stimulation. These receptors were collected from a human donor in good health (CMV status not recorded). Some clones in this sample may be carry-over from other donors' samples. The CDR3 runs from the conserved cysteine through the conserved F or W. D genes are given only for firm matches. Not all rows give a size; the values are once, few, many and, for expanded clones, a class.

TRBJ2-2	few	TRBV6-6	TRBD1	TGTGCCAGCAGTGTCGGACAGGGAGACACCGGGGAGCTGTTTTTT	CASSVGQGDTGELFF
TRBJ1-5	-	TRBV6-5	TRBD1	TGTGCCAGCAACTCGGGACAGCGCAATCAGCCCCAGCATTTT	CASNSGQRNQPQHF
TRBJ1-4	-	TRBV12-3/TRBV12-4	TRBD1	TGTGCCAGCAGTTTCCAGCTAGGGACAGCAACTAATGAAAAACTGTTTTTT	CASSFQLGTATNEKLFF
TRBJ1-2	-	TRBV20-1	-	TGCAGTGCTAGAGATCGCGGTTCCTATGGCTACACCTTC	CSARDRGSYGYTF
TRBJ1-1	-	TRBV5-1	-	TGCGCCAGCAGCTTGGCCGTAGGCTTGGGAAACACTGAAGCTTTCTTT	CASSLAVGLGNTEAFF
TRBJ2-2	few	TRBV7-9	-	TGTGCCAGCAGCGTGGGACAATATAACACCGGGGAGCTGTTTTTT	CASSVGQYNTGELFF
TRBJ2-5	few	TRBV7-2	-	TGTGCCAGCAGCTTAGTGCCGGGGGCCAAAGAGACCCAGTACTTC	CASSLVPGAKETQYF
TRBJ2-7	-	TRBV5-4	TRBD1	TGTGCCAGCAGCTTGAGTCCCAGGGGGACCTACGAGCAGTACTTC	CASSLSPRGTYEQYF
TRBJ1-2	few	TRBV7-9	-	TGTGCCACCCCTAAGTCGAAGAACTATGGCTACACCTTC	CATPKSKNYGYTF
TRBJ1-2	few	TRBV7-8	-	TGTGCCAGCAGCTTAAAGGGACTAAACTATGGCTACACCTTC	CASSLKGLNYGYTF
TRBJ2-7	-	TRBV5-1	-	TGCGCCAGCAGCTTGACCTTACGCGAGCAGTACTTC	CASSLTLREQYF
TRBJ1-3	-	TRBV7-8	-	TGTGCCAGCAGCGACCCGGACAGACCTCCGACTGGAAACACCATATATTTT	CASSDPDRPPTGNTIYF
TRBJ2-3	few	TRBV20-1	TRBD1	TGCAGTGCGCCTCGAGGGGACAGGGTCACAGATACGCAGTATTTT	CSAPRGDRVTDTQYF
TRBJ1-2	many	TRBV7-9	TRBD1	TGTGCCAGCAGCCAGGGACAGGGTGTCTATGGCTACACCTTC	CASSQGQGVYGYTF
TRBJ1-2	few	TRBV2	-	TGTGCCAGCCCCCTCGGGGGGCGGGCTAATGGCTACACCTTC	CASPLGGRANGYTF
TRBJ2-3	-	TRBV6-6	-	TGTGCCAGCAGTTACGTGGGTTTCGGAGATACGCAGTATTTT	CASSYVGFGDTQYF
TRBJ1-3	-	TRBV6-6	TRBD1	TGTGCCAGCAGTCCGGGACAGCCTAGACCTTCTGGAAACACCATATATTTT	CASSPGQPRPSGNTIYF
TRBJ2-4	many	TRBV7-2	TRBD2	TGTGCCAGCAGCCGCCTAGCGGGGGCCTCCAAAAACATTCAGTACTTC	CASSRLAGASKNIQYF
TRBJ2-1	few	TRBV6-1	-	TGTGCCACCTGTGATATTCACTCCTACAATGAGCAGTTCTTC	CATCDIHSYNEQFF
TRBJ2-1	many	TRBV7-2	-	TGTGCCAGCAGCTTAGTGGACGGCTACAATGAGCAGTTCTTC	CASSLVDGYNEQFF
TRBJ2-7	-	TRBV6-1	TRBD1	TGTGCCAGCAGTGAAGCGGTGGAAGGCCCGGGACAGATAACGGGGGAGCAGTACTTC	CASSEAVEGPGQITGEQYF
TRBJ2-2	few	TRBV12-3/TRBV12-4	-	TGTGCCAGCAGTTTCGTCTCCGGGGAGCTGTTTTTT	CASSFVSGELFF
TRBJ2-3	-	TRBV6-5	-	TGTGCCAGCAGTTACTCGAAGTGGTTCACAGATACGCAGTATTTT	CASSYSKWFTDTQYF
TRBJ2-3	-	TRBV5-6	-	TGTGCCAGCAGCGTGGCCACAGATACGCAGTATTTT	CASSVATDTQYF
TRBJ2-3	-	TRBV7-8	TRBD2	TGTGCCAGCAGCCCACCTCGGAAGAGCGGGGATCTAGATACGCAGTATTTT	CASSPPRKSGDLDTQYF
TRBJ2-1	few	TRBV29-1	TRBD2	TGCAGCGTTGAAAGGCGGGGGGTCCTAAGCGATGAGCAGTTCTTC	CSVERRGVLSDEQFF
TRBJ2-5	-	TRBV2	TRBD1	TGTGCCAGGATTCCCGGACAGGGGGGGACGGAGACCCAGTACTTC	CARIPGQGGTETQYF
TRBJ2-2	many	TRBV12-3/TRBV12-4	-	TGTGCCAGCAGTTCAGGGTCCACCGGGGAGCTGTTTTTT	CASSSGSTGELFF
TRBJ1-1	-	TRBV27	-	TGTGCCACCCGGACGGGGGTCGCTGAAGCTTTCTTT	CATRTGVAEAFF
TRBJ1-5	few	TRBV15	-	TGTGCCACCAGCGGATTTTGGGGCCCTGGGGATAATCAGCCCCAGCATTTT	CATSGFWGPGDNQPQHF
TRBJ2-5	few	TRBV7-9	-	TGTGCCAGCAGCGAGGTCTCGGGGGCCCAAGAGACCCAGTACTTC	CASSEVSGAQETQYF
TRBJ2-1	few	TRBV6-4	-	TGTGCCAGCAGTGACCCCATTAGTGGAAATGAGCAGTTCTTC	CASSDPISGNEQFF
TRBJ2-1	-	TRBV15	-	TGTGCCACCAGCAGAGGTTCCCAGGGGTCCTACAATGAGCAGTTCTTC	CATSRGSQGSYNEQFF
TRBJ1-5	-	TRBV27	-	TGTGCCAGCAGCGAGAACACCCGATGGGGCAATCAGCCCCAGCATTTT	CASSENTRWGNQPQHF
TRBJ2-5	few	TRBV7-9	TRBD2	TGTGCCAGCAGCTCAATCGTAGCGGGGCCGTACCAAGAGACCCAGTACTTC	CASSSIVAGPYQETQYF
TRBJ1-2	few	TRBV29-1	-	TGCAGCGTTGAAGATCGACACTATGGCTACACCTTC	CSVEDRHYGYTF
TRBJ2-1	-	TRBV12-3/TRBV12-4	-	TGTGCCAGCACTAGCTCGGATGAGCAGTTCTTC	CASTSSDEQFF
TRBJ1-1	-	TRBV25-1	-	TGTGCCAGCACCTTCGCCGGGTCATTACAAGAGTCTTTCTTT	CASTFAGSLQESFF
TRBJ1-1	many	TRBV7-6	-	TGTGCCAGCAGCCCCCGGGCAGGGGTGAGGAACACTGAAGCTTTCTTT	CASSPRAGVRNTEAFF
TRBJ2-1	-	TRBV19	-	TGTGCCAGTAGAACGAGGTTGGCCAGTTTCAATGAGCAGTTCTTC	CASRTRLASFNEQFF
TRBJ2-5	few	TRBV4-1	TRBD2	TGCGCCAGCAGCCAAGATCCCCAGCGGGGGCCCGAAGAGACCCAGTACTTC	CASSQDPQRGPEETQYF
TRBJ2-2	many	TRBV7-6	-	TGTGCCAGCAGCTTAGCAGCGGCGGGCTACGACCATATGACGAACACCGGGGAGCTGTTTTTT	CASSLAAAGYDHMTNTGELFF
TRBJ1-5	-	TRBV5-5	-	TGTGCCAGCAGCTTGGTTATAGGGGGCAATCAGCCCCAGCATTTT	CASSLVIGGNQPQHF
TRBJ2-7	-	TRBV27	-	TGTGCCAGCAGTTTTATATGGGACGGGACCTACGAGCAGTACTTC	CASSFIWDGTYEQYF
TRBJ1-3	-	TRBV12-3/TRBV12-4	-	TGTGCCAGCAGCCGATCCAGTTGGACGACAACTGGAAACACCATATATTTT	CASSRSSWTTTGNTIYF
TRBJ2-3	-	TRBV10-3	TRBD1	TGTGCCACCATCCGACAGGGGGCCGTCACAGATACGCAGTATTTT	CATIRQGAVTDTQYF
TRBJ2-1	-	TRBV6-5	TRBD2	TGTGCCAGCAGTTACTCTCTTAGCGGGGGGGAAAATGAGCAGTTCTTC	CASSYSLSGGENEQFF
TRBJ1-2	few	TRBV19	-	TGTGCCAGTAGTATATCTCGCGGGGGCTACACCTTC	CASSISRGGYTF
TRBJ2-7	-	TRBV7-6	-	TGTGCCAGCAGCTTACCCCACCCGGGACGGACGAATACGATCTCCTACGAGCAGTACTTC	CASSLPHPGRTNTISYEQYF
TRBJ2-6	many	TRBV9	-	TGTGCCAGCAGCGCCCGAAGTCGCCCCGCCCCGTTTTCTGGGGCCAACGTCCTGACTTTC	CASSARSRPAPFSGANVLTF
TRBJ2-1	few	TRBV28	TRBD2	TGTGCCAGCAGGATGGGACTAGCGGGCCTATACAATGAGCAGTTCTTC	CASRMGLAGLYNEQFF
TRBJ1-2	many	TRBV7-9	TRBD1	TGTGCCAGCAGCATGGGACAGGGGAATAGAGGCTACACCTTC	CASSMGQGNRGYTF
TRBJ1-6	-	TRBV12-3/TRBV12-4	-	TGTGCCAGCAGTTTGAGGGACACCCTTTATAATTCACCCCTCCACTTT	CASSLRDTLYNSPLHF